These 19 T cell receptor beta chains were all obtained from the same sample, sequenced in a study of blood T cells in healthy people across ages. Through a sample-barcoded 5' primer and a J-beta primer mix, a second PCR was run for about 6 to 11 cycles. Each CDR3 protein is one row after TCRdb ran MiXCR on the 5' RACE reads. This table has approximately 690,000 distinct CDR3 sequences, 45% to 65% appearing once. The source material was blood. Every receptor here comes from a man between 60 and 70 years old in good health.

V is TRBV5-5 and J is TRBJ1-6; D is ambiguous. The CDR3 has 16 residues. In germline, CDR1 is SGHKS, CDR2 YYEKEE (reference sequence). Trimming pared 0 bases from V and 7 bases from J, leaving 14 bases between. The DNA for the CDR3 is TGTGCCAGCAGCTTGGACGGGCAGCGATTGAATTCACCCCTCCACTTT. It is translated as CASSLDGQRLNSPLHF.

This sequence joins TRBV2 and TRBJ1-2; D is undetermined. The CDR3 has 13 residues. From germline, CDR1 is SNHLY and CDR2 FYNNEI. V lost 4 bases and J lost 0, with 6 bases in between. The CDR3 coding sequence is TGTGCCAGCAGTGTGCAGCCTAACTATGGCTACACCTTC. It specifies CASSVQPNYGYTF.

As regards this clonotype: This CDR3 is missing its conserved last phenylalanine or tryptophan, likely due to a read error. CDR3 nucleotides: TGTGCCAGCAGCTCGGACGGGAACTCCTACGAGCAGTACTTA. Its translation is CASSSDGNSYEQYL. V and J are TRBV6-2 or TRBV6-3 and TRBJ2-7; a possible D gene is TRBD2 (5 bases). Germline V gene lookup returns CDR1 MNHEY and CDR2 SVGEGT. The ends were cut back, 6 bases at V and 0 bases at J, with 12 bases in the middle. The CDR3 covers 14 residues.

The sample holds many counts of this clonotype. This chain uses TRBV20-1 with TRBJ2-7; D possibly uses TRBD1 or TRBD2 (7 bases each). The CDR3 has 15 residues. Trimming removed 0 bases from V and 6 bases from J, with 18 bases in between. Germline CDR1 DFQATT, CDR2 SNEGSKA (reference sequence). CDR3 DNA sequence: TGCAGTGCTAGAGATGAGCTCGACAGGGAGGGCGAGCAGTACTTC. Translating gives CSARDELDREGEQYF.

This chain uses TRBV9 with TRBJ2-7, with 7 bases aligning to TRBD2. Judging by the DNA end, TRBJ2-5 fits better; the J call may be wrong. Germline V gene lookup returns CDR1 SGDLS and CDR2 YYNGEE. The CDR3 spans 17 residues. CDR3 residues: CASSDGPGTTLKETQYF. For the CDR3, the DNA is TGTGCCAGCAGCGACGGGCCAGGGACTACCTTAAAAGAGACCCAGTACTTC.

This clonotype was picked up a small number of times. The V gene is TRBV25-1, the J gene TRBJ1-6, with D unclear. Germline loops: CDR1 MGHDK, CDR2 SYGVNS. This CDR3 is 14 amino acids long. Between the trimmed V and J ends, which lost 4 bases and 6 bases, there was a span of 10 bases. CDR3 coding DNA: TGTGCCAGCAGTGTGATGCGATCTAATTCACCCCTCCACTTT. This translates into CASSVMRSNSPLHF.

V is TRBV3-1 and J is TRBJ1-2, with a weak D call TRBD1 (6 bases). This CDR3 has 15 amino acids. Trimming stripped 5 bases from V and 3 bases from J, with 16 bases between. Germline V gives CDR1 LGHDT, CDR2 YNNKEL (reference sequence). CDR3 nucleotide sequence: TGTGCCAGCAGCGATGGACAGCTCCAAGACTATGGCTACACCTTC. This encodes CASSDGQLQDYGYTF.

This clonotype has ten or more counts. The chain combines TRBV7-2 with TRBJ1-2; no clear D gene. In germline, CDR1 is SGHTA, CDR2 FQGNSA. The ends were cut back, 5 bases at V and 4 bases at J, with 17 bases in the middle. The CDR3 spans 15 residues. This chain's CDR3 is CASSERVGSAYGYTF. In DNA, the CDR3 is TGTGCCAGCAGCGAGAGAGTGGGGTCCGCCTATGGCTACACCTTC.

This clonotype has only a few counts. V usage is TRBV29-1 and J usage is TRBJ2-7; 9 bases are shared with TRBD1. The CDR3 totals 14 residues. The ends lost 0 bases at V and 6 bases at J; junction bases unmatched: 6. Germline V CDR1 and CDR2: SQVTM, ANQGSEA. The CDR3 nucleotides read TGCAGCGTTGAAGATGGGACAGGGTGGGGCGAGCAGTACTTC. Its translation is CSVEDGTGWGEQYF.

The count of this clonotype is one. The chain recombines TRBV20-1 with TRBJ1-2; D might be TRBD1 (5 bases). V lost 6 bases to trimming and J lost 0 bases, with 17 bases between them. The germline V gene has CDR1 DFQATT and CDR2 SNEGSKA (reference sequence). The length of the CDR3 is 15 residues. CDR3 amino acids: CSARDGRGPNYGYTF. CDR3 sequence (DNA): TGCAGTGCGCGGGACGGACGCGGGCCTAACTATGGCTACACCTTC.

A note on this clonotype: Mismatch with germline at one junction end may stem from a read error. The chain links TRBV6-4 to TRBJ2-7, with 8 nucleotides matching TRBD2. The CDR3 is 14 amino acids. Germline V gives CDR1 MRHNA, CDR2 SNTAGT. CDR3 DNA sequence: TGTGCCTGCAGTCCTTTCGCGGGGGGCTACGAGCAGTACTTC. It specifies CACSPFAGGYEQYF.

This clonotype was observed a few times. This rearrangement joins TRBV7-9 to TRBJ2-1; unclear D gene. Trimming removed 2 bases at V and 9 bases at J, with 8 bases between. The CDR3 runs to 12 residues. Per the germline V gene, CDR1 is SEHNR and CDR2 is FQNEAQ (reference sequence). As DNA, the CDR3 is TGTGCCAGCAGCTTATTTGAGGTTGAGCAGTTCTTC. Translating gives CASSLFEVEQFF.

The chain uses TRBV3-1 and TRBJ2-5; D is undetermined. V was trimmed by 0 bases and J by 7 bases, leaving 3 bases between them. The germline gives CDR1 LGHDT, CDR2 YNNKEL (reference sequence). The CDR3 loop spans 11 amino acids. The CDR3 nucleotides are TGTGCCAGCAGCCAAGAGATGACCCAGTACTTC. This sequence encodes CASSQEMTQYF.

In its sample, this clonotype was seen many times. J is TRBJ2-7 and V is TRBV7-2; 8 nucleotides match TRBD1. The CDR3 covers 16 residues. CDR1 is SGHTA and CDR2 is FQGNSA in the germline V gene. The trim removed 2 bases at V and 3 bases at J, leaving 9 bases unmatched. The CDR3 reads CASSLFGAGGYYEQYF. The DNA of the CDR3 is TGTGCCAGCAGCTTATTTGGGGCAGGGGGCTACTACGAGCAGTACTTC.

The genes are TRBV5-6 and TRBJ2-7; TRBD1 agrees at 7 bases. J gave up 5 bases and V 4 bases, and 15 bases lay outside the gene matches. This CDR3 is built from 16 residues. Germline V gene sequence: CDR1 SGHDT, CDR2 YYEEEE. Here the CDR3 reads CASSLADRVLGDEQYF. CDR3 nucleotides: TGTGCCAGCAGCCTAGCCGACAGGGTCCTTGGGGACGAGCAGTACTTC.

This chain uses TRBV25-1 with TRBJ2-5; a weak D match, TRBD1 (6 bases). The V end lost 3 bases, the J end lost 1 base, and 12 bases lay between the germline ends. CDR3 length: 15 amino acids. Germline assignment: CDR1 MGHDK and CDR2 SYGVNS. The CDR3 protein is CASSDIQGTQETQYF. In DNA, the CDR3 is TGTGCCAGCAGTGATATCCAGGGGACCCAAGAGACCCAGTACTTC. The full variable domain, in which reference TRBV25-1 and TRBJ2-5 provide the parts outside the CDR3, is EADIYQTPRYLVIGTGKKITLECSQTMGHDKMYWYQQDPGMELHLIHYSYGVNSTEKGDLSSESTVSRIRTEHFPLTLESARPSHTSQYLCASSDIQGTQETQYFGPGTRLLVL.

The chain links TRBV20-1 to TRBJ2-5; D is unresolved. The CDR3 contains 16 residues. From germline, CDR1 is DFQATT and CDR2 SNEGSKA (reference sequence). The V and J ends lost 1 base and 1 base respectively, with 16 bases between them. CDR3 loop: CSARGRPESGQETQYF. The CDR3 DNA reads TGCAGTGCTAGAGGACGTCCCGAATCTGGCCAAGAGACCCAGTACTTC.

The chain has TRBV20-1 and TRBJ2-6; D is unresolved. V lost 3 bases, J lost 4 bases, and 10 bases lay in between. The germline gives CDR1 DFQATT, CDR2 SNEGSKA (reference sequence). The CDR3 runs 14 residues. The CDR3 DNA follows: TGCAGTGCTAGTCAGGCATCCGGGGCCAACGTCCTGACTTTC. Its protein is CSASQASGANVLTF.

This chain's CDR3 is CASSRGGTSGANVLTF. The CDR3 bases are TGTGCCAGCAGCCGCGGGGGTACATCTGGGGCCAACGTCCTGACTTTC. The V call is TRBV14, the J call TRBJ2-6, with TRBD2 matching 7 bases. The CDR3 loop spans 16 amino acids. J lost 1 base, V lost 4 bases, and 4 bases had no gene match. CDR1 and CDR2 from the germline V gene are SGHDN and FVKESK.